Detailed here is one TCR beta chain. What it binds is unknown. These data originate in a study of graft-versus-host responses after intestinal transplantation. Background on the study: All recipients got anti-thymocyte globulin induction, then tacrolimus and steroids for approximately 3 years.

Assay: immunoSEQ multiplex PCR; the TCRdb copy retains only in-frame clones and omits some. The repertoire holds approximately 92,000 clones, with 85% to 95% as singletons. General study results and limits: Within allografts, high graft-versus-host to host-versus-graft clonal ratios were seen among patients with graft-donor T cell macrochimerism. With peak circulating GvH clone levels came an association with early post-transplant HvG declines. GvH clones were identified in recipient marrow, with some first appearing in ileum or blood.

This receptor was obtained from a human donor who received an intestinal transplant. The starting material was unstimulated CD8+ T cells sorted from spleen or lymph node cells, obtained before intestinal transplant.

In nucleotides, the CDR3 is TGTGCCAGCAGCACCGGGGGCATGAACACTGAAGCTTTCTTT. Protein: CASSTGGMNTEAFF. The rearrangement links TRBV9 to TRBJ1-1; a possible D gene is TRBD1 (6 bases). CDR1 is SGDLS, CDR2 YYNGEE, per germline. The V end was cut by 4 bases, the J end by 0 bases, with 10 bases between. There are 14 residues in the CDR3. The full variable domain, completed using reference TRBV9 and TRBJ1-1, is DSGVTQTPKHLITATGQRVTLRCSPRSGDLSVYWYQQSLDQGLQFLIQYYNGEERAKGNILERFSAQQFPDLHSELNLSSLELGDSALYFCASSTGGMNTEAFFGQGTRLTVV.